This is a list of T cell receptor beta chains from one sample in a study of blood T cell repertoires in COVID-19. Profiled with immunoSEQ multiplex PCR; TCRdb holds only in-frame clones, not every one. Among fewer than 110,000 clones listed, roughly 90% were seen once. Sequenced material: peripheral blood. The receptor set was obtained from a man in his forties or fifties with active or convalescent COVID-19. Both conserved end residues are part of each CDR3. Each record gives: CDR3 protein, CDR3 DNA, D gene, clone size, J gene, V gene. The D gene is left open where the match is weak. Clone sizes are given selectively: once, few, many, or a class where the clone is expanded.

CDR3aa: CASSVTGAPDTQYF; CDR3nt: TGTGCCAGCAGCGTAACAGGGGCCCCAGATACGCAGTATTTT; d_gene: TRBD1; abundance: NA; j_gene: TRBJ2-3; v_gene: TRBV9
CDR3aa: CASSPSNEQFF; CDR3nt: TGTGCCAGCAGCCCTTCCAATGAGCAGTTCTTC; d_gene: NA; abundance: NA; j_gene: TRBJ2-1; v_gene: TRBV7-9
CDR3aa: CASSLPLTGRVKFF; CDR3nt: TGTGCCAGCAGTTTACCCCTAACAGGGCGAGTTAAGTTCTTC; d_gene: NA; abundance: NA; j_gene: TRBJ2-1; v_gene: TRBV28
CDR3aa: CASSKDRVYGYTF; CDR3nt: TGTGCCAGCAGCAAGGACAGAGTTTATGGCTACACCTTC; d_gene: NA; abundance: NA; j_gene: TRBJ1-2; v_gene: TRBV7-2
CDR3aa: CASSLGLGTATDTQYF; CDR3nt: TGTGCCAGCAGCTTAGGTTTAGGGACAGCGACAGATACGCAGTATTTT; d_gene: TRBD1; abundance: NA; j_gene: TRBJ2-3; v_gene: TRBV7-2
CDR3aa: CSVVGLAGAYNEQFF; CDR3nt: TGCAGCGTTGTAGGGCTAGCGGGAGCCTACAATGAGCAGTTCTTC; d_gene: TRBD2; abundance: NA; j_gene: TRBJ2-1; v_gene: TRBV29-1
CDR3aa: CASSQANYNEQFF; CDR3nt: TGCGCCAGCAGCCAAGCTAACTACAATGAGCAGTTCTTC; d_gene: NA; abundance: NA; j_gene: TRBJ2-1; v_gene: TRBV4-3
CDR3aa: CASSHPGQSYEQYF; CDR3nt: TGTGCCAGCTCCCACCCGGGACAGTCCTACGAGCAGTACTTC; d_gene: TRBD1; abundance: NA; j_gene: TRBJ2-7; v_gene: TRBV18
CDR3aa: CASSPEGRNEQFF; CDR3nt: TGTGCCAGCTCACCAGAAGGGAGAAATGAGCAGTTCTTC; d_gene: NA; abundance: NA; j_gene: TRBJ2-1; v_gene: TRBV18
CDR3aa: CASTAYLGQPYEQYF; CDR3nt: TGTGCCAGCACCGCATACCTGGGGCAACCCTACGAGCAGTACTTC; d_gene: NA; abundance: NA; j_gene: TRBJ2-7; v_gene: TRBV2
CDR3aa: CASISRSAEAFF; CDR3nt: TGTGCCAGCATATCGAGATCGGCTGAAGCTTTCTTT; d_gene: NA; abundance: NA; j_gene: TRBJ1-1; v_gene: TRBV6-6
CDR3aa: CASSNTKETQYF; CDR3nt: TGTGCCAGTAGCAACACCAAAGAGACCCAGTACTTC; d_gene: NA; abundance: NA; j_gene: TRBJ2-5; v_gene: TRBV19
CDR3aa: CASSPSGYSGNTIYF; CDR3nt: TGTGCCAGCAGCCCCAGTGGTTACTCTGGAAACACCATATATTTT; d_gene: NA; abundance: NA; j_gene: TRBJ1-3; v_gene: TRBV2
CDR3aa: CATSRAEAGARGYTF; CDR3nt: TGTGCCACCAGCAGAGCTGAGGCGGGGGCGCGCGGCTACACCTTC; d_gene: NA; abundance: NA; j_gene: TRBJ1-2; v_gene: TRBV15
CDR3aa: CASSLSQGAGNTIYF; CDR3nt: TGTGCCAGCAGCCTTTCACAGGGGGCGGGAAACACCATATATTTT; d_gene: TRBD1; abundance: NA; j_gene: TRBJ1-3; v_gene: TRBV7-3
CDR3aa: CASSSTGSYGYTF; CDR3nt: TGTGCCAGCAGTTCGACAGGGTCCTATGGCTACACCTTC; d_gene: TRBD1; abundance: NA; j_gene: TRBJ1-2; v_gene: TRBV2
CDR3aa: CASSFQGEAFF; CDR3nt: TGCGCCAGCAGCTTTCAGGGTGAAGCTTTCTTT; d_gene: NA; abundance: NA; j_gene: TRBJ1-1; v_gene: TRBV5-1
CDR3aa: CASSTETTGGWGYTF; CDR3nt: TGTGCCAGCAGTACCGAGACCACAGGGGGCTGGGGCTACACCTTC; d_gene: TRBD1; abundance: NA; j_gene: TRBJ1-2; v_gene: TRBV28
CDR3aa: CASSGKGTGELFF; CDR3nt: TGTGCCAGCAGTGGGAAGGGGACCGGGGAGCTGTTTTTT; d_gene: NA; abundance: NA; j_gene: TRBJ2-2; v_gene: TRBV27
CDR3aa: CASSRTGGYEQYF; CDR3nt: TGTGCCAGCAGTAGGACAGGGGGCTACGAGCAGTACTTC; d_gene: TRBD1; abundance: NA; j_gene: TRBJ2-7; v_gene: TRBV12-3/TRBV12-4
CDR3aa: CASSPKRQGFSPLHF; CDR3nt: TGTGCCAGCAGCCCGAAGCGACAGGGATTTTCACCCCTCCACTTT; d_gene: TRBD1; abundance: once; j_gene: TRBJ1-6; v_gene: TRBV5-4
CDR3aa: CASSLIQGNGELFF; CDR3nt: TGTGCCAGCAGCTTAATACAGGGGAACGGGGAGCTGTTTTTT; d_gene: TRBD1; abundance: NA; j_gene: TRBJ2-2; v_gene: TRBV13
CDR3aa: CASSQTTSGSYNEQFF; CDR3nt: TGTGCCAGCTCACAAACGACTAGCGGGAGCTACAATGAGCAGTTCTTC; d_gene: TRBD2; abundance: NA; j_gene: TRBJ2-1; v_gene: TRBV18